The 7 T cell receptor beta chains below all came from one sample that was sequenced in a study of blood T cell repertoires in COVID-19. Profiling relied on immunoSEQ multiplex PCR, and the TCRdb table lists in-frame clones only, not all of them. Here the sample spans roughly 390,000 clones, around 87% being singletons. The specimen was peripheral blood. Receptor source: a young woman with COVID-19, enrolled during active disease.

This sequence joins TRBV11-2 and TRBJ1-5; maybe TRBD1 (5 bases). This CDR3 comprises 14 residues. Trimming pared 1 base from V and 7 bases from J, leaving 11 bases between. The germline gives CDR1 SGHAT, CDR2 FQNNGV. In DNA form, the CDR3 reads TGTGCCAGCAGCTTAGTTAGGGGAGGCCAGCCCCAGCATTTT. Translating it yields CASSLVRGGQPQHF.

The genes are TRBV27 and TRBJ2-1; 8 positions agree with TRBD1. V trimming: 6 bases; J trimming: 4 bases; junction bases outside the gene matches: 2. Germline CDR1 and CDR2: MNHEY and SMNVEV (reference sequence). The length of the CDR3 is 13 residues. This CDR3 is CASSRTGYNEQFF. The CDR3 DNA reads TGTGCCAGCAGCAGGACAGGGTACAATGAGCAGTTCTTC.

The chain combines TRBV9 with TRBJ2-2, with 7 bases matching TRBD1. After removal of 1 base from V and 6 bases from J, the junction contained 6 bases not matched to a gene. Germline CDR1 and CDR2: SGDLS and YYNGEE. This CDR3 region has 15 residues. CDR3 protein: CASSVSDRVAGELFF. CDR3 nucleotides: TGTGCCAGCAGCGTAAGCGACAGGGTGGCCGGGGAGCTGTTTTTT.

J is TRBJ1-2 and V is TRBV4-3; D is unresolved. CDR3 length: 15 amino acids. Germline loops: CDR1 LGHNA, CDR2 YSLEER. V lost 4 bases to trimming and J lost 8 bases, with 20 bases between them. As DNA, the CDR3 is TGCGCCAGCAGCCCGGCCGGCGGGGAAGCGAGCGGCTACACCTTC. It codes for CASSPAGGEASGYTF.

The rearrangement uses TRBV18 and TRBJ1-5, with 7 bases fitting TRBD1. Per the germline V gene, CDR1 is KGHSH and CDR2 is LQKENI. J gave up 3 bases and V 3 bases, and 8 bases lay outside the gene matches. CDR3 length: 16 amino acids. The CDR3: CASSPTAGGSNQPQHF. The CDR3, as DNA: TGTGCCAGCTCACCGACTGCAGGGGGATCCAATCAGCCCCAGCATTTT. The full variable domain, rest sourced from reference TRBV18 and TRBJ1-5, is NAGVMQNPRHLVRRRGQEARLRCSPMKGHSHVYWYRQLPEEGLKFMVYLQKENIIDESGMPKERFSAEFPKEGPSILRIQQVVRGDSAAYFCASSPTAGGSNQPQHFGDGTRLSIL.

DNA of the CDR3: TGTGCCAGCAGCGGGGGACTAGCGGTTACCGGGGAGCTGTTTTTT. The encoded protein is CASSGGLAVTGELFF. This chain joins TRBV9 and TRBJ2-2; 11 bases agree with TRBD2. There are 15 residues in the CDR3. Germline assignment: CDR1 SGDLS and CDR2 YYNGEE. V lost 3 bases to trimming and J lost 5 bases; unmatched junction nucleotides: 3.

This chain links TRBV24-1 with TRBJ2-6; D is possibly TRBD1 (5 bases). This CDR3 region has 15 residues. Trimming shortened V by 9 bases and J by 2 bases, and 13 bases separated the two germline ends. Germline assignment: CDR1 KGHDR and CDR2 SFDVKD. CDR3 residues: CATGQGAAGANVLTF. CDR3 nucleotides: TGTGCCACCGGACAAGGGGCTGCTGGGGCCAACGTCCTGACTTTC.